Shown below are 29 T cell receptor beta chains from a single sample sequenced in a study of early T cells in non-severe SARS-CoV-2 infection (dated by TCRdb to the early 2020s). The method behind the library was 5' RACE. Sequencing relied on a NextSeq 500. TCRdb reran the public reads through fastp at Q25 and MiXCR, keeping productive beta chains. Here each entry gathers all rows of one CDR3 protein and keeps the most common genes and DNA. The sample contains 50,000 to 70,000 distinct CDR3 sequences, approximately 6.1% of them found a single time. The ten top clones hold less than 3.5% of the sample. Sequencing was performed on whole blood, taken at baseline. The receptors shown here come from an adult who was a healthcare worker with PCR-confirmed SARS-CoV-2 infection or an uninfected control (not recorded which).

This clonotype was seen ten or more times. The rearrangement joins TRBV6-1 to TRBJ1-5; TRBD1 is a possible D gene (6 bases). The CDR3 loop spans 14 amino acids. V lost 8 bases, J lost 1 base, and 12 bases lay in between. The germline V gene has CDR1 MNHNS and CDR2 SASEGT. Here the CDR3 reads CASGRTASNQPQHF. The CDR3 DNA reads TGTGCCAGCGGAAGGACAGCCAGCAATCAGCCCCAGCATTTT.

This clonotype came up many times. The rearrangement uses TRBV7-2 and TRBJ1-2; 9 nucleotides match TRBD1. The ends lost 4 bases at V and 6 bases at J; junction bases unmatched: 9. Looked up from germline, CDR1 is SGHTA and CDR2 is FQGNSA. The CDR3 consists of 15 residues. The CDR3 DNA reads TGTGCCAGCAGCTCAAACCAACAGGGGGCGAATGGCTACACCTTC. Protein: CASSSNQQGANGYTF.

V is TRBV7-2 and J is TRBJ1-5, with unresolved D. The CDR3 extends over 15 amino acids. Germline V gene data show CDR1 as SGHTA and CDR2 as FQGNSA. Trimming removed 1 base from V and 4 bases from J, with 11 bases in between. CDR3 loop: CASSLVSGENQPQHF. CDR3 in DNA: TGTGCCAGCAGCTTAGTAAGCGGTGAAAATCAGCCCCAGCATTTT. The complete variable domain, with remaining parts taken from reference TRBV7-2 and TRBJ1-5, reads GAGVSQSPSNKVTEKGKDVELRCDPISGHTALYWYRQSLGQGLEFLIYFQGNSAPDKSGLPSDRFSAERTGGSVSTLTIQRTQQEDSAVYLCASSLVSGENQPQHFGDGTRLSIL.

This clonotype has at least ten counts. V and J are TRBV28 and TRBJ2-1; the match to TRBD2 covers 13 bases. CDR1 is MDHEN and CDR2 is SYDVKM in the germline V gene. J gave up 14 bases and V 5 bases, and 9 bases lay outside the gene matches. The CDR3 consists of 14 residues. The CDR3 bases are TGTGCCAGCAGTCCCGGGACTAGCGGGATTCGCGAGTTCTTC. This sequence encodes CASSPGTSGIREFF.

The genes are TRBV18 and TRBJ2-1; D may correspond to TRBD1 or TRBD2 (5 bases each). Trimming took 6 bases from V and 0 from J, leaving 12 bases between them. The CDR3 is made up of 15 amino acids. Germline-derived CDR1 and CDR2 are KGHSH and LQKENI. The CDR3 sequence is CASSRGPSSYNEQFF. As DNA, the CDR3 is TGTGCCAGCTCCCGGGGCCCCAGCTCCTACAATGAGCAGTTCTTC.

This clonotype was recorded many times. The CDR3 sequence: CASSDLTGGYTF. CDR3 coding DNA: TGTGCCTCCTCCGACCTAACGGGGGGCTACACCTTC. The chain joins TRBV10-3 to TRBJ1-2; D gene ambiguous. Germline loops: CDR1 ENHRY, CDR2 SYGVKD. Trimming removed 11 bases at V and 8 bases at J, with 18 bases between. The CDR3 totals 12 residues.

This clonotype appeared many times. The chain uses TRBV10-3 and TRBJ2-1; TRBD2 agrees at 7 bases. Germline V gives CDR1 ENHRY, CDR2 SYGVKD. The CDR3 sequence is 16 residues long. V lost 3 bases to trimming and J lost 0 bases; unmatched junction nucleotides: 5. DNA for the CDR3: TGTGCCATCAGTGAAGGGACTACCAACTCCTACAATGAGCAGTTCTTC. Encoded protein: CAISEGTTNSYNEQFF.

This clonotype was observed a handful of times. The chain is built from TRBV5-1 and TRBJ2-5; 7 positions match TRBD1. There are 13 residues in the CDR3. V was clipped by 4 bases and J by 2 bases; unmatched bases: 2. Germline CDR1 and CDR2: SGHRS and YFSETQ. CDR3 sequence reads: CASSPGQQETQYF. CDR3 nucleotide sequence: TGCGCCAGCAGCCCGGGACAGCAAGAGACCCAGTACTTC.

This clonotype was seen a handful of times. The CDR3 DNA reads as TGTGCCAGCAGCCCTCCCCGAGAGGGCACCACTGAAGCTTTCTTT. Protein product: CASSPPREGTTEAFF. This chain links TRBV21-1 with TRBJ1-1. TRBV21-1 is tagged as a pseudogene. This CDR3 has 15 residues.

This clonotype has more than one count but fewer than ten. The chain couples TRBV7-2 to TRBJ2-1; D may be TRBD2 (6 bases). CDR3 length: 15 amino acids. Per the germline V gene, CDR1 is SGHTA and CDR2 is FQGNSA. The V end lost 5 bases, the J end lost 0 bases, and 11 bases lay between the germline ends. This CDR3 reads CASSPSASSYNEQFF. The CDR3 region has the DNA TGTGCCAGCAGCCCTAGCGCAAGCTCCTACAATGAGCAGTTCTTC.

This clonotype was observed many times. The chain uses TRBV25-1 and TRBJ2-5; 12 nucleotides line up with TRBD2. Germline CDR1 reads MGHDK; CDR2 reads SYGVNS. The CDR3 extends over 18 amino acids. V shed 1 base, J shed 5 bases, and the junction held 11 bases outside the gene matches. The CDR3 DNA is TGTGCCAGCAGTGAATGGGGGGGACTAGCGGGCCCCCGGGAGACCCAGTACTTC. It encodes CASSEWGGLAGPRETQYF.

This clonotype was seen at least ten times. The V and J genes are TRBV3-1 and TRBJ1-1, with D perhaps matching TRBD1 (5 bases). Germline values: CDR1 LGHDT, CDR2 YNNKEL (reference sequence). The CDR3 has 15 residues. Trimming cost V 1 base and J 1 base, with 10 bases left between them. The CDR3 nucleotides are TGTGCCAGCAGCCAAGCCGCAGGGCGGAACACTGAAGCTTTCTTT. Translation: CASSQAAGRNTEAFF.

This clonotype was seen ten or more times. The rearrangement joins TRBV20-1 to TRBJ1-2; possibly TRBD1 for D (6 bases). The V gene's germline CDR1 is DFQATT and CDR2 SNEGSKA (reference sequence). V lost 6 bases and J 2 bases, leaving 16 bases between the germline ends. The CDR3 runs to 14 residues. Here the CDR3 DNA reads TGCAGTGCCCCGACAGGAGATGTAAACTATGGCTACACCTTC. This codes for CSAPTGDVNYGYTF.

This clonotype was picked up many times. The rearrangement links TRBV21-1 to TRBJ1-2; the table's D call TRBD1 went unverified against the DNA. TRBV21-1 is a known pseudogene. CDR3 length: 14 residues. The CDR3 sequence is CASSKEHRPYGYTF. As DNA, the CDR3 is TGTGCCAGCAGCAAAGAACACAGGCCCTATGGCTACACCTTC.

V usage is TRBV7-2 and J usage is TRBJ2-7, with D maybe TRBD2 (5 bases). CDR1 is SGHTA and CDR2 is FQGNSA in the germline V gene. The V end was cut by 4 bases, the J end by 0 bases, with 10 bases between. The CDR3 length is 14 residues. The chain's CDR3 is CASSSDWDSYEQYF. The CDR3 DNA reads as TGTGCCAGCAGCTCGGACTGGGACTCCTACGAGCAGTACTTC.

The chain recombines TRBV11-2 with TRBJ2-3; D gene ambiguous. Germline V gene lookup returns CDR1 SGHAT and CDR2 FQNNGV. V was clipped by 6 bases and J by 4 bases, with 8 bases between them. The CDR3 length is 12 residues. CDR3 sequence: CASRAGADTQYF. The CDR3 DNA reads TGTGCCAGCAGGGCTGGGGCAGATACGCAGTATTTT.

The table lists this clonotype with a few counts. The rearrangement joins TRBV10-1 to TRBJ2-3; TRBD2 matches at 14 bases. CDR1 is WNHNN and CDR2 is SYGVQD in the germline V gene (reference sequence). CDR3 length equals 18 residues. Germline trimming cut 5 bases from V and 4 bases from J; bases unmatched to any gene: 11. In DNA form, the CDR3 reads TGCGCCAGCAGTCCGAGAGTGGGGACTAGCGGGAGAGCAGATACGCAGTATTTT. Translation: CASSPRVGTSGRADTQYF.

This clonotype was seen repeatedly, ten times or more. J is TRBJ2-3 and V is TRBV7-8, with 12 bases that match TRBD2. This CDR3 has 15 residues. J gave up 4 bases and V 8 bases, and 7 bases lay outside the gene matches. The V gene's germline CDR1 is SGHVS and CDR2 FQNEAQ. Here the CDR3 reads CASVRLAGASDTQYF. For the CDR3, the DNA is TGTGCCAGCGTAAGACTAGCGGGAGCGTCAGATACGCAGTATTTT.

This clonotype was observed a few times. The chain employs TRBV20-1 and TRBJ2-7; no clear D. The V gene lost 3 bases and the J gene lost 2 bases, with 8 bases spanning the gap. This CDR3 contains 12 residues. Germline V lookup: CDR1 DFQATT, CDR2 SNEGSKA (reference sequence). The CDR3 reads CSASDRAYEQYF. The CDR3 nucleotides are TGCAGTGCTAGTGACCGAGCCTACGAGCAGTACTTC.

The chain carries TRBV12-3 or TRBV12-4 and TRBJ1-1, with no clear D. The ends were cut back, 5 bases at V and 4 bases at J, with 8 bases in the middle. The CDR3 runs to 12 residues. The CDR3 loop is CASSPKTTEAFF. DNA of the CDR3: TGTGCCAGCAGTCCCAAGACCACTGAAGCTTTCTTT.

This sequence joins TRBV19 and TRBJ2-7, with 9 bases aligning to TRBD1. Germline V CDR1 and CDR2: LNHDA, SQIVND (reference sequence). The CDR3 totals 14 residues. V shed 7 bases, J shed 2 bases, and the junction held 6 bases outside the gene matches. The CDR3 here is CASKTGTGPYEQYF. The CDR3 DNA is TGTGCCAGTAAAACCGGGACAGGGCCCTACGAGCAGTACTTC. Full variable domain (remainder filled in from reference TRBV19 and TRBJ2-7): DGGITQSPKYLFRKEGQNVTLSCEQNLNHDAMYWYRQDPGQGLRLIYYSQIVNDFQKGDIAEGYSVSREKKESFPLTVTSAQKNPTAFYLCASKTGTGPYEQYFGPGTRLTVT.

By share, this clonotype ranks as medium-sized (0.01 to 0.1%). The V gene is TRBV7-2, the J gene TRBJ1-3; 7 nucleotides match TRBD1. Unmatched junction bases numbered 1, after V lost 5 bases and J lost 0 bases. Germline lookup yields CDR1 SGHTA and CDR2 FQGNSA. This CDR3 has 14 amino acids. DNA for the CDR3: TGTGCCAGCAGCCACAGGGGCTCTGGAAACACCATATATTTT. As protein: CASSHRGSGNTIYF.

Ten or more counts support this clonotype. Here the CDR3 reads CSAQPTSGYNEQFF. DNA of the CDR3: TGCAGTGCCCAACCCACTAGCGGTTACAATGAGCAGTTCTTC. The J gene is TRBJ2-1, the V gene TRBV20-1; 8 nucleotides agree with TRBD2. Trimming cost V 6 bases and J 4 bases; bases outside gene matches: 8. The CDR3 length is 14 residues. Germline lookup yields CDR1 DFQATT and CDR2 SNEGSKA (reference sequence).

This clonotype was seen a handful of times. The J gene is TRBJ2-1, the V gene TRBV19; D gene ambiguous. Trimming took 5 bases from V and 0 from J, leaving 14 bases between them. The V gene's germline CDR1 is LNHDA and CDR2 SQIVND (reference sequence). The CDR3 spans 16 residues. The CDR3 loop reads CASSSPIRVSYNEQFF. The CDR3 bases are TGTGCCAGTAGTTCCCCAATAAGGGTCTCCTACAATGAGCAGTTCTTC.

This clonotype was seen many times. CDR3 DNA: TGTGCCATCAGCGAACTAGCGGAGAACACCGGGGAGCTGTTTTTT. Its translation: CAISELAENTGELFF. V gene TRBV10-3 combines with J gene TRBJ2-2, with 8 bases aligning to TRBD2. V lost 6 bases and J lost 1; bases outside the gene matches: 4. The CDR3 is 15 residues long. Germline V gives CDR1 ENHRY, CDR2 SYGVKD.

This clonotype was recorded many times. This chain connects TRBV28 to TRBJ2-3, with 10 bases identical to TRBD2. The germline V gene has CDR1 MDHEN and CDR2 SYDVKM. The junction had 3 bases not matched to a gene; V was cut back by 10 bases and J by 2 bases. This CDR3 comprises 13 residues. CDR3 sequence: CANSGRNTDTQYF. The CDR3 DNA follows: TGTGCCAATAGCGGGAGGAACACAGATACGCAGTATTTT. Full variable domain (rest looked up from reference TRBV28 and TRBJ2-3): DVKVTQSSRYLVKRTGEKVFLECVQDMDHENMFWYRQDPGLGLRLIYFSYDVKMKEKGDIPEGYSVSREKKERFSLILESASTNQTSMYLCANSGRNTDTQYFGPGTRLTVL.

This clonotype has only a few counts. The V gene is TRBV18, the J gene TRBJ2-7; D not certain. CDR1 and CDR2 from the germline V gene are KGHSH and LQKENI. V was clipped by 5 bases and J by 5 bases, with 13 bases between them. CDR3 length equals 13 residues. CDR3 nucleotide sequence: TGTGCCAGCTCAGGGCCTAGTGAGGACGAGCAGTACTTC. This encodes CASSGPSEDEQYF. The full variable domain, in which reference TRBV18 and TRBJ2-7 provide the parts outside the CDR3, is NAGVMQNPRHLVRRRGQEARLRCSPMKGHSHVYWYRQLPEEGLKFMVYLQKENIIDESGMPKERFSAEFPKEGPSILRIQQVVRGDSAAYFCASSGPSEDEQYFGPGTRLTVT.

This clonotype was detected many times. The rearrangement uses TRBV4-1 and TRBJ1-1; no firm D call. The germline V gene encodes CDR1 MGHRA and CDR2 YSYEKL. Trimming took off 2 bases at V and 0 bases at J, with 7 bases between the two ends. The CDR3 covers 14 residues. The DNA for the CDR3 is TGCGCCAGCAGCCAACGCTCACTGAACACTGAAGCTTTCTTT. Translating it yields CASSQRSLNTEAFF.

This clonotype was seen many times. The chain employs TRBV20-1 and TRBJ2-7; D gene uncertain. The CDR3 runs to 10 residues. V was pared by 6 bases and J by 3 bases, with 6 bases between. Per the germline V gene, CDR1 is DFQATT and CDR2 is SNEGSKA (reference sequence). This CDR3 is CSADDYEQYF. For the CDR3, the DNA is TGCAGTGCGGACGACTACGAGCAGTACTTC.